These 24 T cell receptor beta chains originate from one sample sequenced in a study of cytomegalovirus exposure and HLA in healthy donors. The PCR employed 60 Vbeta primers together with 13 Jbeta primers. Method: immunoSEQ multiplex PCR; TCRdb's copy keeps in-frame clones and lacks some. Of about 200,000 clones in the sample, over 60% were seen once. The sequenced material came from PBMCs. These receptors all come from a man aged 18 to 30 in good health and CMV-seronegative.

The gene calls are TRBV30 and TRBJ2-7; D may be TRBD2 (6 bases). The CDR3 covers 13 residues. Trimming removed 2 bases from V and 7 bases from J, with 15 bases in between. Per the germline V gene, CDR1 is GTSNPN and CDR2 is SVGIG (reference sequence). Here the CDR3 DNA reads TGTGCCTGGAGTCCGGGGGAAGGTTTTGAGCAGTACTTC. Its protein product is CAWSPGEGFEQYF. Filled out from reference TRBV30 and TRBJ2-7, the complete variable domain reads SQTIHQWPATLVQPVGSPLSLECTVEGTSNPNLYWYRQAAGRGLQLLFYSVGIGQISSEVPQNLSASRPQDRQFILSSKKLLLSDSGFYLCAWSPGEGFEQYFGPGTRLTVT.

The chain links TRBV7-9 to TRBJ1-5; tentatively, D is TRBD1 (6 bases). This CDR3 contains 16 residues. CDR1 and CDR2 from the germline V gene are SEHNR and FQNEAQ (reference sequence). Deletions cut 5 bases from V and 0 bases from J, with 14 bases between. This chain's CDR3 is CASSRQGPDSNQPQHF. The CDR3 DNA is TGTGCCAGCAGCCGCCAGGGGCCGGATAGCAATCAGCCCCAGCATTTT.

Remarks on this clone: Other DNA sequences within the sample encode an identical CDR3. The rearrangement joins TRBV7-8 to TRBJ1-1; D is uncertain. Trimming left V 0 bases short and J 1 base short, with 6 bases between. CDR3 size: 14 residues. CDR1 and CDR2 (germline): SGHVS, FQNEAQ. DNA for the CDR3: TGTGCCAGCAGCTTAGCATCGGGGAACACTGAAGCTTTCTTT. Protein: CASSLASGNTEAFF.

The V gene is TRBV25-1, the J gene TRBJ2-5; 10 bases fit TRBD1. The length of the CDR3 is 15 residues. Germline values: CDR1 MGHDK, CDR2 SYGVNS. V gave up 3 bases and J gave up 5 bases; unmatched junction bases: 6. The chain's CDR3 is CASSELTGGRETQYF. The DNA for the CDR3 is TGTGCCAGCAGTGAGTTGACAGGGGGCAGGGAGACCCAGTACTTC.

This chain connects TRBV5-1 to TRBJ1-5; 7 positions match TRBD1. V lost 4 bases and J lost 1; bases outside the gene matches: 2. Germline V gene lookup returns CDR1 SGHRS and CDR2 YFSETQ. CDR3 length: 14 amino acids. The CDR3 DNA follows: TGCGCCAGCAGCAGGGGGCGCAGCAATCAGCCCCAGCATTTT. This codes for CASSRGRSNQPQHF.

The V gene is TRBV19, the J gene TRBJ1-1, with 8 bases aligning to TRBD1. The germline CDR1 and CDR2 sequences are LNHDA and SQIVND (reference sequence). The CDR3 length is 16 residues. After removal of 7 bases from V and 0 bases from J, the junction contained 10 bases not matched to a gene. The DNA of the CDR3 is TGTGCCAGTAAGTCAGGGGGCTTGACGGTGAACACTGAAGCTTTCTTT. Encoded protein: CASKSGGLTVNTEAFF. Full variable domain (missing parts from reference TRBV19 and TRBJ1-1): DGGITQSPKYLFRKEGQNVTLSCEQNLNHDAMYWYRQDPGQGLRLIYYSQIVNDFQKGDIAEGYSVSREKKESFPLTVTSAQKNPTAFYLCASKSGGLTVNTEAFFGQGTRLTVV.

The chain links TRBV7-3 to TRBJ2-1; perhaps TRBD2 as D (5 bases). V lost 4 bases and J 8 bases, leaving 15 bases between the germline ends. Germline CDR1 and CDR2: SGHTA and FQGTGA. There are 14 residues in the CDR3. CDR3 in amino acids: CASSSGVSNDEQFF. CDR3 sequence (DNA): TGTGCCAGCAGCTCCGGGGTTTCCAATGATGAGCAGTTCTTC. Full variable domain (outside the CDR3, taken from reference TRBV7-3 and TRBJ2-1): GAGVSQTPSNKVTEKGKYVELRCDPISGHTALYWYRQSLGQGPEFLIYFQGTGAADDSGLPNDRFFAVRPEGSVSTLKIQRTERGDSAVYLCASSSGVSNDEQFFGPGTRLTVL.

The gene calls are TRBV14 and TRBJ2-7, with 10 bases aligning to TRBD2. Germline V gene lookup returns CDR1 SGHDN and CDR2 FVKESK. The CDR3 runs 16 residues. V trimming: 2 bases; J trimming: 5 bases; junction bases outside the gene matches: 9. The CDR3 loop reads CASSQMGASGSNEQYF. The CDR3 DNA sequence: TGTGCCAGCAGCCAAATGGGGGCTAGCGGGAGCAACGAGCAGTACTTC.

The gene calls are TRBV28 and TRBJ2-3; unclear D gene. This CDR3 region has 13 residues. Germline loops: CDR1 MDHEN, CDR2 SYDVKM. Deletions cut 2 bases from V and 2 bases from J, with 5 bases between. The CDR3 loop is CASSLSSTDTQYF. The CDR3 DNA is TGTGCCAGCAGTTTAAGCTCCACAGATACGCAGTATTTT.

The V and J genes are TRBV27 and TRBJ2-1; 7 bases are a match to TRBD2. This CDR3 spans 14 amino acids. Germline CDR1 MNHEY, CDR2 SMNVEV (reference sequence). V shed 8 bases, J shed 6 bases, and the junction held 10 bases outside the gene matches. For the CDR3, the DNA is TGTGCCAGCGCCTCCCTGGGACTACTCAATGAGCAGTTCTTC. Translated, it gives CASASLGLLNEQFF.

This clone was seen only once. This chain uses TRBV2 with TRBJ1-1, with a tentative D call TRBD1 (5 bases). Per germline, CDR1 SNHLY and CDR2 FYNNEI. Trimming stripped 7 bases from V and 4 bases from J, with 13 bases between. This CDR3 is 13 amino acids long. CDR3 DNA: TGTGCCAGCACCAGAGACAGCTCCACTGAAGCTTTCTTT. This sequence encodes CASTRDSSTEAFF.

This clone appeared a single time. The CDR3 DNA is TGCGCCAGCAGCCCCCAACAGGGGAACACCGGGGAGCTGTTTTTT. Protein: CASSPQQGNTGELFF. This chain connects TRBV4-1 to TRBJ2-2, with D maybe TRBD1 (6 bases). Per the germline V gene, CDR1 is MGHRA and CDR2 is YSYEKL. The V end lost 4 bases, the J end lost 1 base, and 10 bases lay between the germline ends. The CDR3 runs 15 residues.

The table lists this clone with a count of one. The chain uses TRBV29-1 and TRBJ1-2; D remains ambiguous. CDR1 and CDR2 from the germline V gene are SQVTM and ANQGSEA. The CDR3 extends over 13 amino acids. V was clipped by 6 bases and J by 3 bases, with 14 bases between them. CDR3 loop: CSVGPSGDYGYTF. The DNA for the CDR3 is TGCAGCGTGGGTCCCTCCGGGGACTATGGCTACACCTTC.

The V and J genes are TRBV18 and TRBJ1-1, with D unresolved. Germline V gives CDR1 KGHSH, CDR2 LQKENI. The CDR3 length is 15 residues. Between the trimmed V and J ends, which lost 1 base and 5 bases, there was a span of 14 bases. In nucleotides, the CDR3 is TGTGCCAGCTCACCACGGGAGGAGGGTGGAACTGAAGCTTTCTTT. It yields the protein CASSPREEGGTEAFF.

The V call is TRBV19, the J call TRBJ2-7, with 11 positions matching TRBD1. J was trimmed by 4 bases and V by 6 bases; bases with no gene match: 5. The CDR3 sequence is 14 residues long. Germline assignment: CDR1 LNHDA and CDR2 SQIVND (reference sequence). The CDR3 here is CASRWDRGAYEQYF. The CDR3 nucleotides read TGTGCCAGTAGATGGGACAGGGGGGCGTACGAGCAGTACTTC.

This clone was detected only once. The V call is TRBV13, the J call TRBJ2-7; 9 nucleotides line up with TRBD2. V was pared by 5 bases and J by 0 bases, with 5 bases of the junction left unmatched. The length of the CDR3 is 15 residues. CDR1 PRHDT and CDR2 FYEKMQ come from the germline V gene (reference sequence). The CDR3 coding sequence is TGTGCCAGCAGCACAGCGGGGGGACCCTCCTACGAGCAGTACTTC. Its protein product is CASSTAGGPSYEQYF.

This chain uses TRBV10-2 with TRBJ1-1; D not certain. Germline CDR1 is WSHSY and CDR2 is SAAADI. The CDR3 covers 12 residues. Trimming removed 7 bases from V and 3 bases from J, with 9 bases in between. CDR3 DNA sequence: TGCGCCAGCAAAGACACTTACACTGAAGCTTTCTTT. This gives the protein CASKDTYTEAFF.

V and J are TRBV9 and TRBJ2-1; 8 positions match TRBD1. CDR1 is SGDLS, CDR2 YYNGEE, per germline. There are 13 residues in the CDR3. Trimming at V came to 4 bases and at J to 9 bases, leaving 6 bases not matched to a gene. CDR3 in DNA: TGTGCCAGCAGCTCCACAGGGGGAGCTGAGCAGTTCTTC. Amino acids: CASSSTGGAEQFF.

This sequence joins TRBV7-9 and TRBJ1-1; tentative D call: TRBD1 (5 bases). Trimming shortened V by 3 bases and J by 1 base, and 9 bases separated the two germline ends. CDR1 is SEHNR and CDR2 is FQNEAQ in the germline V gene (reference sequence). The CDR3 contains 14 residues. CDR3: CASSFLGANTEAFF. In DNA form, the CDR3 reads TGTGCCAGCAGCTTTTTAGGGGCGAACACTGAAGCTTTCTTT.

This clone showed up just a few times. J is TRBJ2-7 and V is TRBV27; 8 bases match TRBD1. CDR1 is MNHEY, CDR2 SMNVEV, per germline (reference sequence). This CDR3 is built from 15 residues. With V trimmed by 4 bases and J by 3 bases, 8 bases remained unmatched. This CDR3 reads CASSSFRQGYYEQYF. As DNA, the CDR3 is TGTGCCAGCAGTTCCTTTCGACAGGGGTACTACGAGCAGTACTTC.

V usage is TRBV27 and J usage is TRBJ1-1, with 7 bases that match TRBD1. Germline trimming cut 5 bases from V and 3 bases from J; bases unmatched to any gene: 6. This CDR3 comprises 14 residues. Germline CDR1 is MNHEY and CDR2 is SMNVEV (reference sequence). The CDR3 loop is CASSVRDSYTEAFF. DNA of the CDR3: TGTGCCAGCAGTGTCCGGGACAGCTACACTGAAGCTTTCTTT.

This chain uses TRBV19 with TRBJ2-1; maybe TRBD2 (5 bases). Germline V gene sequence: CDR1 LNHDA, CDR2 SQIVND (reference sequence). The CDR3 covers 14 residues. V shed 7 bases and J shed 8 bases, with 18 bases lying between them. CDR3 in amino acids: CASTSPWVGDEQFF. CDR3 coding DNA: TGTGCCAGTACCTCTCCCTGGGTCGGGGATGAGCAGTTCTTC.

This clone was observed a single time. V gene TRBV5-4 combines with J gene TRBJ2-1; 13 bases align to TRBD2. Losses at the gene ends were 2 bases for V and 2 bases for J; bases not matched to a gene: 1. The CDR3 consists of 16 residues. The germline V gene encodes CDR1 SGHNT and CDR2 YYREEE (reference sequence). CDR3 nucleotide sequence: TGTGCCAGCAGCTTTGGACTAGCGGGAGCCTACAATGAGCAGTTCTTC. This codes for CASSFGLAGAYNEQFF.

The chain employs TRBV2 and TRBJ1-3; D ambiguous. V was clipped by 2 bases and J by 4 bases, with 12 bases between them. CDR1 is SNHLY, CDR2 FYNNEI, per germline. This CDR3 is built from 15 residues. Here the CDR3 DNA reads TGTGCCAGCAGTGAATTCACGGGAATAGGAAACACCATATATTTT. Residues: CASSEFTGIGNTIYF. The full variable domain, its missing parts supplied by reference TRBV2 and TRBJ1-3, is EPEVTQTPSHQVTQMGQEVILRCVPISNHLYFYWYRQILGQKVEFLVSFYNNEISEKSEIFDDQFSVERPDGSNFTLKIRSTKLEDSAMYFCASSEFTGIGNTIYFGEGSWLTVV.